A selection of T cell receptor beta chains follows, all from one sample in a study of blood T cells in healthy people across ages. TCRdb itself ran the 5' RACE reads through MiXCR, one entry per CDR3 protein. The sample has over 1.5 million distinct CDR3 sequences, about 49% seen once. Sequencing was carried out using blood. The source is a woman in her forties in good health. The CDR3 runs from the conserved cysteine through the conserved F or W. Fields, in order: J gene, clone size, V gene, D gene, CDR3 protein, CDR3 DNA. The D gene is left open where the match is weak. Clone size is given for some rows only: seen once, a few or many times, or a class if the clone is expanded.

J: TRBJ1-1; size: -; V: TRBV5-1; D: -; CDR3: CASSAGKGGTEAFF; DNA: TGCGCCAGCAGCGCGGGAAAGGGGGGCACTGAAGCTTTCTTT
J: TRBJ2-4; size: few; V: TRBV4-3; D: TRBD1; CDR3: CASSQDLQGAGEQYF; DNA: TGCGCCAGCAGCCAAGATTTACAGGGGGCTGGAGAGCAGTACTTC
J: TRBJ2-7; size: -; V: TRBV29-1; D: -; CDR3: CSVEEGSIEQYF; DNA: TGCAGCGTTGAAGAGGGTAGTATCGAGCAGTACTTC
J: TRBJ2-1; size: -; V: TRBV5-4; D: -; CDR3: CASTNRAVRSDEQFF; DNA: TGTGCCAGCACCAATCGCGCTGTACGTTCCGATGAGCAGTTCTTC
J: TRBJ2-3; size: few; V: TRBV7-3; D: TRBD2; CDR3: CASSRWTSGARTDTQYF; DNA: TGTGCCAGCAGCCGTTGGACTAGCGGCGCCCGCACAGATACGCAGTATTTT
J: TRBJ2-7; size: -; V: TRBV20-1; D: TRBD2; CDR3: CSARRPSGGAYEQYF; DNA: TGCAGTGCCCGAAGACCTAGCGGGGGAGCCTACGAGCAGTACTTC
J: TRBJ2-4; size: few; V: TRBV12-3/TRBV12-4; D: -; CDR3: CASSLSLERGIQYF; DNA: TGTGCCAGCAGTTTAAGCCTCGAGCGCGGCATTCAGTACTTC
J: TRBJ1-5; size: -; V: TRBV3-1; D: TRBD1; CDR3: CASSQGTGSRIPIQPQHF; DNA: TGTGCCAGCAGCCAAGGGACAGGGAGTAGAATCCCCATCCAGCCCCAGCATTTT
J: TRBJ1-1; size: -; V: TRBV10-3; D: -; CDR3: CAIMQGMLNTEAFF; DNA: TGTGCCATCATGCAGGGGATGTTAAACACTGAAGCTTTCTTT
J: TRBJ2-3; size: -; V: TRBV7-2; D: -; CDR3: CASSLDTLGADTQYF; DNA: TGTGCCAGCAGCTTAGACACGTTGGGCGCAGATACGCAGTATTTT
J: TRBJ1-6; size: few; V: TRBV29-1; D: TRBD1; CDR3: CSVRDRDNSPLHF; DNA: TGCAGCGTTCGGGACAGGGATAATTCACCCCTCCACTTT
J: TRBJ2-1; size: few; V: TRBV7-9; D: -; CDR3: CASSPWDNNEQFF; DNA: TGTGCCAGCAGCCCGTGGGATAACAATGAGCAGTTCTTC
J: TRBJ2-1; size: few; V: TRBV6-5; D: -; CDR3: CASSLWRGRTYNEQFF; DNA: TGTGCCAGCAGTTTATGGCGGGGGCGTACCTACAATGAGCAGTTCTTC
J: TRBJ1-4; size: -; V: TRBV2; D: -; CDR3: CASSSRQKGEKLFF; DNA: TGTGCCAGCAGTAGTCGACAGAAGGGTGAAAAACTGTTTTTT
J: TRBJ1-2; size: few; V: TRBV5-5; D: TRBD1; CDR3: CASSLYGTANYGYTF; DNA: TGTGCCAGCAGCTTGTACGGGACAGCTAACTATGGCTACACCTTC
J: TRBJ1-5; size: -; V: TRBV6-1; D: -; CDR3: CASRDRPSNQPQHF; DNA: TGTGCCAGCAGGGACAGACCTAGCAATCAGCCCCAGCATTTT
J: TRBJ2-3; size: few; V: TRBV7-2; D: -; CDR3: CASSILRVLGTDTQYF; DNA: TGTGCCAGCAGCATCCTCAGGGTTCTGGGCACAGATACGCAGTATTTT
J: TRBJ2-7; size: few; V: TRBV20-1; D: -; CDR3: CSAKSPNSYEQYF; DNA: TGCAGTGCCAAGTCTCCAAATTCCTACGAGCAGTACTTC
J: TRBJ2-7; size: few; V: TRBV4-3; D: -; CDR3: CASSHRPGVRYEQYF; DNA: TGCGCCAGCAGCCATAGGCCAGGGGTTAGGTACGAGCAGTACTTC
J: TRBJ2-5; size: -; V: TRBV7-7; D: -; CDR3: CASSFMSLQETQYF; DNA: TGTGCTAGCAGCTTCATGAGTCTCCAAGAGACCCAGTACTTC
J: TRBJ2-5; size: -; V: TRBV13; D: TRBD1; CDR3: CASSSGTETSGQYF; DNA: TGTGCCAGCAGCTCCGGGACAGAAACGAGTGGGCAGTACTTC
J: TRBJ2-2; size: -; V: TRBV20-1; D: -; CDR3: CSAKSGANTGELFF; DNA: TGCAGTGCTAAATCGGGGGCGAACACCGGGGAGCTGTTTTTT
J: TRBJ2-1; size: few; V: TRBV11-1; D: TRBD1; CDR3: CASSAPGQGRFF; DNA: TGTGCCAGCAGCGCGCCGGGACAGGGTCGGTTCTTC
J: TRBJ2-5; size: few; V: TRBV9; D: TRBD2; CDR3: CASSVRGGEETQYF; DNA: TGTGCCAGCAGCGTACGGGGGGGCGAAGAGACCCAGTACTTC
J: TRBJ2-3; size: -; V: TRBV20-1; D: TRBD2; CDR3: CSALSGGASTDTQYF; DNA: TGCAGTGCTCTTAGCGGGGGGGCCTCGACAGATACGCAGTATTTT
J: TRBJ2-7; size: -; V: TRBV15; D: -; CDR3: CATSRSRGENEQYF; DNA: TGTGCCACCAGCAGATCCAGGGGCGAAAACGAGCAGTACTTC
J: TRBJ2-5; size: -; V: TRBV15; D: TRBD1; CDR3: CATTPDTGTEETQYF; DNA: TGTGCCACCACTCCAGACACCGGGACAGAAGAGACCCAGTACTTC
J: TRBJ1-5; size: -; V: TRBV2; D: -; CDR3: CASSEVRVEYQPQHF; DNA: TGTGCCAGCAGTGAAGTCAGGGTTGAATATCAGCCCCAGCATTTT
J: TRBJ2-1; size: few; V: TRBV9; D: -; CDR3: CASNAVLSSYNEQFF; DNA: TGTGCCAGCAATGCGGTTCTCAGCTCCTACAATGAGCAGTTCTTC
J: TRBJ2-5; size: -; V: TRBV24-1; D: -; CDR3: CATSEEQQETQYF; DNA: TGTGCCACCAGTGAAGAACAGCAGGAGACCCAGTACTTC
J: TRBJ2-1; size: -; V: TRBV10-3; D: -; CDR3: CAIRDDRRYYNEQFF; DNA: TGTGCCATCAGAGATGACAGACGATACTACAATGAGCAGTTCTTC
J: TRBJ1-2; size: few; V: TRBV20-1; D: -; CDR3: CSARDSRRTASYGYTF; DNA: TGCAGTGCTAGAGATTCCCGTAGGACAGCCAGCTATGGCTACACCTTC
J: TRBJ2-7; size: -; V: TRBV12-3/TRBV12-4; D: TRBD2; CDR3: CASSSLGGGPLNEQYF; DNA: TGTGCCAGCAGTTCCCTCGGCGGGGGGCCCCTCAATGAGCAGTACTTC
J: TRBJ2-4; size: -; V: TRBV2; D: -; CDR3: CASTRVKNIQYF; DNA: TGTGCCAGCACGAGGGTCAAAAACATTCAGTACTTC
J: TRBJ2-3; size: -; V: TRBV27; D: TRBD2; CDR3: CASRLGGGATDTQYF; DNA: TGTGCCAGCAGGCTTGGCGGGGGGGCGACAGATACGCAGTATTTT
J: TRBJ2-7; size: few; V: TRBV7-2; D: -; CDR3: CASSLDRVTYEQYF; DNA: TGTGCCAGCAGCTTAGACAGGGTTACGTACGAGCAGTACTTC
J: TRBJ1-2; size: -; V: TRBV27; D: -; CDR3: CASSYQGSPYGYTF; DNA: TGTGCCAGCAGTTACCAGGGCAGCCCCTATGGCTACACCTTC
J: TRBJ2-1; size: few; V: TRBV28; D: -; CDR3: CASRLTLATGNEQFF; DNA: TGTGCCAGCAGACTTACCCTAGCGACCGGGAATGAGCAGTTCTTC
J: TRBJ2-1; size: -; V: TRBV7-8; D: TRBD1; CDR3: CASSLAIGGQGSPGRYNEQFF; DNA: TGTGCCAGCAGCTTAGCGATAGGGGGACAGGGGTCACCCGGTCGCTACAATGAGCAGTTCTTC
J: TRBJ2-1; size: -; V: TRBV20-1; D: TRBD2; CDR3: CSANRLAGAGEQFF; DNA: TGCAGTGCTAACCGACTAGCGGGGGCGGGAGAGCAGTTCTTC
J: TRBJ2-1; size: -; V: TRBV4-3; D: -; CDR3: CASSPKARRAVSSYNEQFF; DNA: TGCGCCAGCAGCCCCAAAGCACGACGGGCGGTAAGTTCCTACAATGAGCAGTTCTTC
J: TRBJ2-7; size: -; V: TRBV4-1; D: TRBD2; CDR3: CASSQGTSGTHNEQYF; DNA: TGCGCCAGCAGCCAAGGGACTAGCGGGACCCACAATGAGCAGTACTTC
J: TRBJ2-7; size: -; V: TRBV9; D: -; CDR3: CASSGQEYNEQYF; DNA: TGTGCCAGCAGCGGACAGGAGTACAATGAGCAGTACTTC
J: TRBJ2-6; size: few; V: TRBV11-2; D: TRBD1; CDR3: CASSLRQGQNFSGANVLTF; DNA: TGTGCCAGCAGCCTAAGACAGGGACAGAATTTCTCTGGGGCCAACGTCCTGACTTTC
J: TRBJ1-6; size: -; V: TRBV6-6; D: -; CDR3: CASSLLQGLGTPLHF; DNA: TGTGCCAGCAGCCTTTTACAGGGTCTTGGGACACCCCTCCACTTT
J: TRBJ1-2; size: -; V: TRBV20-1; D: -; CDR3: CSARDLTGVGYTF; DNA: TGCAGTGCTAGAGATCTGACGGGGGTTGGCTACACCTTC
J: TRBJ1-6; size: few; V: TRBV5-1; D: TRBD1; CDR3: CASSLERGQGSSPLHF; DNA: TGCGCCAGCAGCTTGGAAAGGGGACAGGGGTCTTCACCCCTCCACTTT
J: TRBJ2-3; size: once; V: TRBV20-1; D: TRBD2; CDR3: CSATAQRGVQTDTQYF; DNA: TGCAGTGCTACTGCTCAGCGGGGGGTTCAAACAGATACGCAGTATTTT
J: TRBJ2-6; size: -; V: TRBV5-5; D: -; CDR3: CASSPFVRVSGANVLTF; DNA: TGTGCCAGCAGCCCCTTCGTCCGGGTCTCTGGGGCCAACGTCCTGACTTTC
J: TRBJ2-1; size: once; V: TRBV11-2; D: -; CDR3: CASSWGTRSSYNEQFF; DNA: TGTGCCAGCAGCTGGGGGACACGGAGCTCCTACAATGAGCAGTTCTTC
J: TRBJ1-2; size: -; V: TRBV6-6; D: -; CDR3: CASSYSVKDLGYGYTF; DNA: TGTGCCAGCAGTTACTCCGTCAAGGATCTGGGCTATGGCTACACCTTC
J: TRBJ2-2; size: -; V: TRBV4-3; D: -; CDR3: CASSQGIGGDTGELFF; DNA: TGCGCCAGCAGCCAAGGGATCGGGGGAGACACCGGGGAGCTGTTTTTT
J: TRBJ1-2; size: -; V: TRBV29-1; D: -; CDR3: CSVNTANYGYTF; DNA: TGCAGCGTTAACACGGCGAACTATGGCTACACCTTC
J: TRBJ1-2; size: -; V: TRBV4-3; D: TRBD1; CDR3: CASSRTGTGGLGYTF; DNA: TGCGCCAGCAGCCGTACCGGGACAGGGGGGTTAGGCTACACCTTC